This T cell receptor (beta chain) appears in the sequencing data of a study of blood T cell repertoires in COVID-19. Turning to the study itself: The origin of the acute and convalescent COVID-19 samples was the United States, Italy and Spain.

Germline CDR1 LNHDA, CDR2 SQIVND (reference sequence). Trimming shortened V by 4 bases and J by 1 base, and 10 bases separated the two germline ends. CDR3 length: 14 residues. Repertoires were generated with immunoSEQ multiplex PCR, while TCRdb's copy carries only in-frame clones and drops some. Here the sample spans some 120,000 clones, roughly 85% being singletons. The source is a human donor in a cohort sampled during active COVID-19. J is TRBJ1-1 and V is TRBV19; D might be TRBD1 (6 bases). The sample taken for sequencing was peripheral blood. Here the CDR3 DNA reads TGTGCCAGTAGTACTCAGGGGTGGAACACTGAAGCTTTCTTT. This translates into CASSTQGWNTEAFF.